The rows below give T cell receptor beta chains drawn from one sample of a study of Ad26.COV2.S vaccination and SARS-CoV-2 variants. Sequencing was performed with immunoSEQ multiplex PCR; in TCRdb, only in-frame clones are kept and a portion is missing. The sample holds around 450,000 clones, roughly 87% seen once. The sample was peripheral blood, taken in a trial of Ad26.COV2.S vaccine versus placebo. The receptors shown here come from a person between 18 and 59 years old who received the Ad26.COV2.S COVID-19 vaccine or a placebo. Each CDR3 is given with its conserved first and last residue. D genes are given only for firm matches. Rows give clone size only sometimes, using once, few, many, or a class for an expanded clone.

DNA: TGCGCCAGCAGCCAAGGTCTGAGCTTAGAGCAGTTCTTC
CDR3: CASSQGLSLEQFF
size: .
V: TRBV4-1
J: TRBJ2-1
D: .

DNA: TGTGCCAGCGGGATAGGGGGGGGTTTCGGGGAGCTGTTTTTT
CDR3: CASGIGGGFGELFF
size: .
V: TRBV27
J: TRBJ2-2
D: .

DNA: TGTGCCAGCAGCTTTCGTTCAAAGGGCGACACTGAAGCTTTCTTT
CDR3: CASSFRSKGDTEAFF
size: .
V: TRBV7-6
J: TRBJ1-1
D: .

DNA: TGTGCCAGCAGGGGGACTAGCGGGAGGGCCGGGGAGCTGTTTTTT
CDR3: CASRGTSGRAGELFF
size: .
V: TRBV6-5
J: TRBJ2-2
D: TRBD2

DNA: TGCGCCAGCAGTATACTAGCGGGAGAAAGATATGAGCAGTTCTTC
CDR3: CASSILAGERYEQFF
size: .
V: TRBV10-2
J: TRBJ2-1
D: TRBD2

DNA: TGTGCCAGCTCAGTGACAGTAACTAATGAAAAACTGTTTTTT
CDR3: CASSVTVTNEKLFF
size: .
V: TRBV6-5
J: TRBJ1-4
D: .

DNA: TGTGCCAGTAGAGACAGGGAAGTAACTGAAGCTTTCTTT
CDR3: CASRDREVTEAFF
size: few
V: TRBV19
J: TRBJ1-1
D: TRBD1

DNA: TGTGCCAGCAGCGGACAGTTTACGAACACTGAAGCTTTCTTT
CDR3: CASSGQFTNTEAFF
size: once
V: TRBV7-9
J: TRBJ1-1
D: .

DNA: TGTGCCTGGACACAGCGCTACTATGGCTACACCTTC
CDR3: CAWTQRYYGYTF
size: .
V: TRBV30
J: TRBJ1-2
D: .

DNA: TGTGCCAGCAGTTTCACTAGCGGCACAGATACGCAGTATTTT
CDR3: CASSFTSGTDTQYF
size: .
V: TRBV28
J: TRBJ2-3
D: TRBD2

DNA: TGTGCCAGCAGCCCGAGGGGGCGGGAGCGAACCTACGAGCAGTACTTC
CDR3: CASSPRGRERTYEQYF
size: .
V: TRBV4-2
J: TRBJ2-7
D: .

DNA: TGTGCCAGCAATCACGCTCAGGTGTCTGAGCAGTTCTTC
CDR3: CASNHAQVSEQFF
size: .
V: TRBV2
J: TRBJ2-1
D: .

DNA: TGTGCCAGCAGCTTAGGGGAACGCGGGGGAAACACCATATATTTT
CDR3: CASSLGERGGNTIYF
size: once
V: TRBV7-2
J: TRBJ1-3
D: .

DNA: TGTGCCAGCAGTGAATCGGTTTGGAGGGGACGCACAGATACGCAGTATTTT
CDR3: CASSESVWRGRTDTQYF
size: .
V: TRBV6-1
J: TRBJ2-3
D: .

DNA: TGTGCCAGCAGCCCGAGACTAGCGGAAAACATTCAGTACTTC
CDR3: CASSPRLAENIQYF
size: .
V: TRBV14
J: TRBJ2-4
D: TRBD2

DNA: TGTGCCAGCAGCCCCGGGACTAGCGGGGGGGAGACCCAGTACTTC
CDR3: CASSPGTSGGETQYF
size: once
V: TRBV6-6
J: TRBJ2-5
D: TRBD2

DNA: TGTGCCAGCAGTTACTATCCGGGGCCAGCTAACTATGGCTACACCTTC
CDR3: CASSYYPGPANYGYTF
size: few
V: TRBV6-5
J: TRBJ1-2
D: .

DNA: TGTGCCAGCAGCCAAGATCGGGACCTAAATTCACCCCTCCACTTT
CDR3: CASSQDRDLNSPLHF
size: .
V: TRBV4-2
J: TRBJ1-6
D: .

DNA: TGTGCCAGCAGTTCTGGGGGACAAACTAATGAAAAACTGTTTTTT
CDR3: CASSSGGQTNEKLFF
size: few
V: TRBV28
J: TRBJ1-4
D: .

DNA: TGTGCCTGGAGTGTGGATGAGGGTAATGAAGCTTTCTTT
CDR3: CAWSVDEGNEAFF
size: .
V: TRBV30
J: TRBJ1-1
D: .

DNA: TGTGCCAGCAGCTTTGTGGGACAGGGAAACGAGCAGTACTTC
CDR3: CASSFVGQGNEQYF
size: .
V: TRBV7-9
J: TRBJ2-7
D: TRBD1

DNA: TGTGCCAGCAGTGCAGGCCACGGTGCGGCCCAGTACTTC
CDR3: CASSAGHGAAQYF
size: .
V: TRBV6-4
J: TRBJ2-5
D: .

DNA: TGTGCCAGCAGTTACTCAGGGAGGACCGAGCAGTACTTC
CDR3: CASSYSGRTEQYF
size: .
V: TRBV6-5
J: TRBJ2-7
D: .

DNA: TGTGCCTGGGGGCCGGGAGGCTACACCTTC
CDR3: CAWGPGGYTF
size: .
V: TRBV30
J: TRBJ1-2
D: .

DNA: TGTGCCAGCTCACCAACAACAGGGAGCTCCTACGAGCAGTACTTC
CDR3: CASSPTTGSSYEQYF
size: .
V: TRBV18
J: TRBJ2-7
D: .

DNA: TGTGCCAGCAGTGAACTCGGCCCGACCTACGAGCAGTACTTC
CDR3: CASSELGPTYEQYF
size: .
V: TRBV2
J: TRBJ2-7
D: .

DNA: TGCGCCAGCAGCTTGGATGGGGTGGGCAATCAGCCCCAGCATTTT
CDR3: CASSLDGVGNQPQHF
size: .
V: TRBV5-1
J: TRBJ1-5
D: .

DNA: TGTGCCAGCAGCCATGGTCGGACGTACGAGCAGTACTTC
CDR3: CASSHGRTYEQYF
size: once
V: TRBV28
J: TRBJ2-7
D: .

DNA: TGTGCCAGCAGTTTTAAGCCATACAATGAGCAGTTCTTC
CDR3: CASSFKPYNEQFF
size: .
V: TRBV12-3/TRBV12-4
J: TRBJ2-1
D: .

DNA: TGTGCCAGCAGTGAGGGGGTATCGGACATTCAGTACTTC
CDR3: CASSEGVSDIQYF
size: .
V: TRBV6-1
J: TRBJ2-4
D: .

DNA: TGTGCCAGCAGTGGACAGGACTCCTCACCCCTCCACTTT
CDR3: CASSGQDSSPLHF
size: many
V: TRBV25-1
J: TRBJ1-6
D: .

DNA: TGTGCCAGCAGTAAAAGGGGGGGCGAGCAGTACTTC
CDR3: CASSKRGGEQYF
size: .
V: TRBV7-6
J: TRBJ2-7
D: .

DNA: TGCGCCAGCAGCGCGGGACAGGTAACCGGGGAGCTGTTTTTT
CDR3: CASSAGQVTGELFF
size: .
V: TRBV5-1
J: TRBJ2-2
D: TRBD1

DNA: TGTGCCAGCAGTTACTCGCCGGGTCGGAGTTCACCCCTCCACTTT
CDR3: CASSYSPGRSSPLHF
size: .
V: TRBV6-2/TRBV6-3
J: TRBJ1-6
D: .

DNA: TGTGCCAGCAGCCCCGCCGGGACTAGGGCTCCCTACGAGCAGTACTTC
CDR3: CASSPAGTRAPYEQYF
size: once
V: TRBV3-1/TRBV3-2
J: TRBJ2-7
D: TRBD2

DNA: TGTGCCAGCAGTGAACGCTCGGCAGGAGACAATGAGCAGTTCTTC
CDR3: CASSERSAGDNEQFF
size: .
V: TRBV6-1
J: TRBJ2-1
D: .

DNA: TGTGCCAGCAGCCGGACGTTGCAAGAGACCCAGTACTTC
CDR3: CASSRTLQETQYF
size: .
V: TRBV11-1
J: TRBJ2-5
D: .

DNA: TGTGCCAGCAGCCCCACCGGAGGCCCCACCTACGAGCAGTACTTC
CDR3: CASSPTGGPTYEQYF
size: .
V: TRBV28
J: TRBJ2-7
D: .

DNA: TGTGCCAGCAGCGTAGGGTGGGCAGGGTCCTACGAGCAGTACTTC
CDR3: CASSVGWAGSYEQYF
size: once
V: TRBV9
J: TRBJ2-7
D: .

DNA: TGTGCCAGCAGCGGAGACAGGGGACCCCTTTATGGCTACACCTTC
CDR3: CASSGDRGPLYGYTF
size: .
V: TRBV7-9
J: TRBJ1-2
D: TRBD1

DNA: TGTGCCAGCAGCTTAAGGACAGGGGGCGAGTATGGCTACACCTTC
CDR3: CASSLRTGGEYGYTF
size: few
V: TRBV7-6
J: TRBJ1-2
D: TRBD1

DNA: TGCGCCAGCAGCCAAGAAGATTTTACTGGACTAACGTTTTTT
CDR3: CASSQEDFTGLTFF
size: .
V: TRBV4-1
J: TRBJ1-4
D: .

DNA: TGTGCCAGCAGCCCGGGACTAGCGACCACAGATACGCAGTATTTT
CDR3: CASSPGLATTDTQYF
size: once
V: TRBV11-2
J: TRBJ2-3
D: TRBD2

DNA: TGTGCCAGCAGCCCGCCTAGCGGGAGGGCCGGGAATGAGCAGTTCTTC
CDR3: CASSPPSGRAGNEQFF
size: .
V: TRBV3-1/TRBV3-2
J: TRBJ2-1
D: TRBD2

DNA: TGTGCCAGCAGCCCAATTATGGCGGGGGAGCTGTTTTTT
CDR3: CASSPIMAGELFF
size: .
V: TRBV3-1/TRBV3-2
J: TRBJ2-2
D: .

DNA: TGTGCCAGCAGATTAGCGACAGCGAACACTGAAGCTTTCTTT
CDR3: CASRLATANTEAFF
size: few
V: TRBV7-2
J: TRBJ1-1
D: .

DNA: TGCGCCAGCAGCCCCTCAACCGGGGGGGGATATGGCTACACCTTC
CDR3: CASSPSTGGGYGYTF
size: .
V: TRBV5-1
J: TRBJ1-2
D: .

DNA: TGTGCCAGCAGTGGAACTAGCGGCCACAATGAGCAGTTCTTC
CDR3: CASSGTSGHNEQFF
size: few
V: TRBV2
J: TRBJ2-1
D: TRBD2

DNA: TGTGCCAGCAGCCAGGTGACAGGGAGCTCCTACAATGAGCAGTTCTTC
CDR3: CASSQVTGSSYNEQFF
size: .
V: TRBV3-1/TRBV3-2
J: TRBJ2-1
D: TRBD1

DNA: TGTGCCAGCAGCTTGGTGGGTGACGCTGAAGCTTTCTTT
CDR3: CASSLVGDAEAFF
size: .
V: TRBV5-4
J: TRBJ1-1
D: .

DNA: TGTGCCAGCTCATCATGGAGTTGGGGCACAGATACGCAGTATTTT
CDR3: CASSSWSWGTDTQYF
size: .
V: TRBV18
J: TRBJ2-3
D: .

DNA: TGTGCCAGTAGTACTCGGACACTGCCTGAAGCTTTCTTT
CDR3: CASSTRTLPEAFF
size: .
V: TRBV19
J: TRBJ1-1
D: .

DNA: TGTGCCAGCAGATCGGGACAGGGTTTTAGCAATCAGCCCCAGCATTTT
CDR3: CASRSGQGFSNQPQHF
size: .
V: TRBV28
J: TRBJ1-5
D: TRBD1

DNA: TGTGCCCGCTCTGGACAGGGGGTATATGGCTACACCTTC
CDR3: CARSGQGVYGYTF
size: .
V: TRBV30
J: TRBJ1-2
D: TRBD1

DNA: TGCGCCAGCAGCTTAGATGGACAGGGTAGGAATCAGCCCCAGCATTTT
CDR3: CASSLDGQGRNQPQHF
size: .
V: TRBV5-1
J: TRBJ1-5
D: TRBD1

DNA: TGCGCTAGCAGGAAGGGACAGGGGGCCTACGAGCAGTACTTC
CDR3: CASRKGQGAYEQYF
size: .
V: TRBV5-1
J: TRBJ2-7
D: TRBD1

DNA: TGTGCCAGCAGCCAAGATATTATACAGACCTATAATTCACCCCTCCACTTT
CDR3: CASSQDIIQTYNSPLHF
size: few
V: TRBV3-1/TRBV3-2
J: TRBJ1-6
D: .